The 7 T cell receptor beta chains in this list originate from one sample, sequenced in a study of OX40 agonist ivuxolimab in advanced cancers. The protocol was immunoSEQ multiplex PCR, while the TCRdb copy is restricted to in-frame clones and leaves out a portion. This table has 77,000 or so clones, 88% appearing once. The source was CD4+ or CD8+ T cells sorted from blood, collected in a trial of the OX40 agonist ivuxolimab. These receptor sequences come from an adult with an advanced solid tumor such as melanoma, head and neck, liver or kidney cancer.

This rearrangement joins TRBV7-9 to TRBJ2-1, with a tentative D call TRBD1 (7 bases). The CDR3 spans 16 residues. The V end was cut by 3 bases, the J end by 4 bases, with 16 bases between. Germline CDR1 SEHNR, CDR2 FQNEAQ (reference sequence). CDR3 DNA sequence: TGTGCCAGCAGCTTTGGCGGGACAGAGATTTACAATGAGCAGTTCTTC. This gives the protein CASSFGGTEIYNEQFF. The variable domain in full, with the rest retrieved from reference TRBV7-9 and TRBJ2-1, is DTGVSQNPRHKITKRGQNVTFRCDPISEHNRLYWYRQTLGQGPEFLTYFQNEAQLEKSRLLSDRFSAERPKGSFSTLEIQRTEQGDSAMYLCASSFGGTEIYNEQFFGPGTRLTVL.

This chain links TRBV6-5 with TRBJ1-3, with D unresolved. The CDR3 consists of 14 residues. The germline V and J ends were trimmed by 8 bases and 0 bases, with 11 bases remaining between them. The germline V gene has CDR1 MNHEY and CDR2 SVGAGI. The CDR3 bases are TGTGCCAGCGGACCTTCTCTCTCTGGAAACACCATATATTTT. This translates into CASGPSLSGNTIYF.

The count of this clone is one. The chain employs TRBV14 and TRBJ2-7; D unresolved. This CDR3 has 13 amino acids. Germline V gene lookup returns CDR1 SGHDN and CDR2 FVKESK. Trimming took off 2 bases at V and 7 bases at J, with 12 bases between the two ends. The CDR3 sequence: CASSQPPVLEQYF. DNA for the CDR3: TGTGCCAGCAGCCAACCCCCAGTGTTAGAGCAGTACTTC.

The gene calls are TRBV2 and TRBJ2-7; D gene ambiguous. The CDR3 loop spans 11 amino acids. Germline CDR1 reads SNHLY; CDR2 reads FYNNEI. V lost 8 bases and J 3 bases, leaving 8 bases between the germline ends. The CDR3 loop is CASRTYYEQYF. CDR3 DNA sequence: TGTGCCAGCCGGACCTACTACGAGCAGTACTTC.

The CDR3 nucleotides read TGTGCCAGCAGCCACCGACTAGCGGGGGGACGGCGGGCAGATACGCAGTATTTT. This sequence encodes CASSHRLAGGRRADTQYF. The chain carries TRBV2 and TRBJ2-3; TRBD2 matches at 13 bases. V was pared by 6 bases and J by 4 bases, with 13 bases of the junction left unmatched. The CDR3 totals 18 residues. Germline CDR1 reads SNHLY; CDR2 reads FYNNEI. The full variable domain, in which reference TRBV2 and TRBJ2-3 provide the parts outside the CDR3, is EPEVTQTPSHQVTQMGQEVILRCVPISNHLYFYWYRQILGQKVEFLVSFYNNEISEKSEIFDDQFSVERPDGSNFTLKIRSTKLEDSAMYFCASSHRLAGGRRADTQYFGPGTRLTVL.

This clone was counted only a few times. The chain uses TRBV5-1 and TRBJ2-7; D remains ambiguous. The CDR3 is 13 amino acids. Germline lookup yields CDR1 SGHRS and CDR2 YFSETQ. V lost 2 bases, J lost 3 bases, and 9 bases lay in between. CDR3 sequence reads: CASSFLDGYEQYF. CDR3 coding DNA: TGCGCCAGCAGCTTCCTGGACGGCTACGAGCAGTACTTC. The full variable domain, completed using reference TRBV5-1 and TRBJ2-7, is KAGVTQTPRYLIKTRGQQVTLSCSPISGHRSVSWYQQTPGQGLQFLFEYFSETQRNKGNFPGRFSGRQFSNSRSEMNVSTLELGDSALYLCASSFLDGYEQYFGPGTRLTVT.

V is TRBV6-5 and J is TRBJ2-5, with 7 nucleotides matching TRBD1. Germline loops: CDR1 MNHEY, CDR2 SVGAGI. The V gene end was trimmed by 0 bases and the J gene end by 6 bases; junction bases not matched to a gene: 7. This CDR3 has 15 amino acids. The CDR3 here is CASSYSNLQGKTQYF. CDR3 nucleotides: TGTGCCAGCAGTTACTCGAATCTACAGGGGAAGACCCAGTACTTC.